This T cell receptor beta chain came from a study of blood T cell repertoires in COVID-19. At the level of the study: The United States, Italy and Spain were the sources of the acute and convalescent COVID-19 samples. Sources were T cells, B-cell-depleted T cells, or PBMCs; the material itself was cDNA or gDNA.

Germline lookup yields CDR1 SNHLY and CDR2 FYNNEI. The CDR3 is 15 amino acids. Trimming shortened V by 6 bases and J by 0 bases, and 9 bases separated the two germline ends. Methods used by the authors: Counts of nucleated cells, estimated from reference gene primer amplification, were obtained. Clones were read by immunoSEQ multiplex PCR, and TCRdb kept only the in-frame ones, dropping some. The V and J calls and the clone size are those of that table, but D and trimming were determined from the DNA. The sample carries roughly 110,000 clones, about 93% recorded once. The sequenced sample consisted of peripheral blood. The chain carries TRBV2 and TRBJ1-6; D is uncertain. The origin of this receptor is a woman aged 30 to 39 with acute or convalescent COVID-19. Written as DNA, the CDR3 is TGTGCCAGCAGGGTGCTGAGCTCCTATAATTCACCCCTCCACTTT. This encodes CASRVLSSYNSPLHF.